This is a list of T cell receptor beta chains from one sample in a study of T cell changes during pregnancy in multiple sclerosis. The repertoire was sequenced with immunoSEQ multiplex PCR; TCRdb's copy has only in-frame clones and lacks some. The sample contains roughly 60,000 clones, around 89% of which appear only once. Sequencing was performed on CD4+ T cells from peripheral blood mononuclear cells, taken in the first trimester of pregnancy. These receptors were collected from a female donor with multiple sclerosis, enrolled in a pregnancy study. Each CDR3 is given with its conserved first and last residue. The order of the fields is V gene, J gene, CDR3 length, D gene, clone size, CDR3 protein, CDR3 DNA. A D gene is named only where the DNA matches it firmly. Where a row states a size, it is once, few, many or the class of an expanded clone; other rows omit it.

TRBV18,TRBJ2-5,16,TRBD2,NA,CASSPLAGEGWETQYF,TGTGCCAGCTCACCACTGGCGGGAGAGGGATGGGAGACCCAGTACTTC
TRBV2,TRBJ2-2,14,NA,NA,CASFRDFDTGELFF,TGTGCCAGCTTTCGGGATTTCGACACCGGGGAGCTGTTTTTT
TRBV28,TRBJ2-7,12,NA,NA,CASSLVVYEQYF,TGTGCCAGCAGTTTAGTCGTTTACGAGCAGTACTTC
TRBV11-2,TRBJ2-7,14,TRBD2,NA,CASTWTSGTYEQYF,TGTGCCAGCACCTGGACTAGCGGTACCTACGAGCAGTACTTC
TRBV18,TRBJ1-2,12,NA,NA,CASSPQSTGYTF,TGTGCCAGCTCACCACAGAGTACTGGCTACACCTTC
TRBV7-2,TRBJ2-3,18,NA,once,CASSLLGRGGRSTDTQYF,TGTGCCAGCAGCTTATTAGGCAGGGGAGGGCGAAGCACAGATACGCAGTATTTT
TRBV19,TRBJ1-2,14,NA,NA,CASSTTGTKYGYTF,TGTGCCAGTAGTACCACAGGGACGAAGTATGGCTACACCTTC
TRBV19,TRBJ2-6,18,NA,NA,CASSIGAGLYSGANVLTF,TGTGCCAGTAGTATAGGCGCGGGACTTTACTCTGGGGCCAACGTCCTGACTTTC
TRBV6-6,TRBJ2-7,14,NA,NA,CASRWARGTYEQYF,TGTGCCAGCAGATGGGCAAGAGGGACCTACGAGCAGTACTTC
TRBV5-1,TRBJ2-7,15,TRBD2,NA,CASSSGLAGVHEQYF,TGCGCCAGCAGCTCGGGACTAGCGGGAGTTCACGAGCAGTACTTC
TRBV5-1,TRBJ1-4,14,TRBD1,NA,CASSPTGFNEKLFF,TGCGCCAGCAGCCCGACAGGGTTTAATGAAAAACTGTTTTTT
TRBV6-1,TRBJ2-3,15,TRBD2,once,CASSGASGVVSTQYF,TGTGCCAGCAGTGGAGCTAGCGGTGTAGTGAGTACGCAGTATTTT
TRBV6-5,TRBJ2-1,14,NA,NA,CASSWREAHNEQFF,TGTGCCAGCAGTTGGAGGGAGGCCCACAATGAGCAGTTCTTC
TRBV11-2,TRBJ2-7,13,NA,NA,CASSLGLPYEQYF,TGTGCCAGCAGCTTAGGACTACCCTACGAGCAGTACTTC
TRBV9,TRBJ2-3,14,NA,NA,CASSTRLDADTQYF,TGTGCCAGCAGCACAAGACTAGATGCAGATACGCAGTATTTT
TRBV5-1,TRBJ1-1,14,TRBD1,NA,CASSPTGRNTEAFF,TGCGCCAGCAGCCCGACAGGGCGGAACACTGAAGCTTTCTTT
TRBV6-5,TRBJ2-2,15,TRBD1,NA,CASSYWTGTTGELFF,TGTGCCAGCAGTTACTGGACAGGGACCACCGGGGAGCTGTTTTTT
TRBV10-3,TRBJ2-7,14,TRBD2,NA,CAISGFSGRDEQYF,TGTGCCATCAGTGGGTTTAGCGGGAGGGATGAGCAGTACTTC
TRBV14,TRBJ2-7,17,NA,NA,CASSQYLGRGSSYEQYF,TGTGCCAGCAGCCAATATCTAGGGAGAGGGAGCTCCTACGAGCAGTACTTC
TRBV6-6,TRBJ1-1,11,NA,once,CASSNPGEAFF,TGTGCCAGCAGCAATCCGGGTGAAGCTTTCTTT
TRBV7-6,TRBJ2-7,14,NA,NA,CASSPQGIAYEQYF,TGTGCCAGCAGCCCGCAGGGCATTGCCTACGAGCAGTACTTC
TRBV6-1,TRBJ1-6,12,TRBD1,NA,CASRGPQGPLHF,TGTGCCAGCAGGGGACCACAGGGGCCCCTCCACTTT
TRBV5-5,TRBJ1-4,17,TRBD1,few,CASSNGEQGGTNEKLFF,TGTGCCAGCAGCAATGGCGAACAGGGGGGAACTAATGAAAAACTGTTTTTT
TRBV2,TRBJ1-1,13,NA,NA,CASLLEGNTEAFF,TGTGCCAGCTTGCTAGAGGGGAACACTGAAGCTTTCTTT
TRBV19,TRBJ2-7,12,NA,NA,CASSMEAGEQYF,TGTGCCAGTAGTATGGAGGCGGGCGAGCAGTACTTC
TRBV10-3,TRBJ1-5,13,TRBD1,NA,CAIGQGVNQPQHF,TGTGCCATCGGACAGGGGGTCAATCAGCCCCAGCATTTT
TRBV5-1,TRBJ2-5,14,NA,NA,CASSSTGFQETQYF,TGCGCCAGCAGCTCCACGGGTTTCCAAGAGACCCAGTACTTC
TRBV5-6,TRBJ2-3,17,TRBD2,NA,CASSLDSSGRYTDTQYF,TGTGCCAGCAGCTTGGATTCCAGCGGGAGATATACAGATACGCAGTATTTT
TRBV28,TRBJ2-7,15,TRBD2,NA,CASSLESAGAYEQYF,TGTGCCAGCAGTTTAGAATCAGCGGGGGCCTACGAGCAGTACTTC